The clone carrying this T cell receptor (beta chain) was recorded at least ten times. Preparing the TCRbeta library involved the use of unique molecular identifiers. One entry per CDR3 protein, called by TCRdb with MiXCR from the PCR reads. The profile shows 640,000 or so distinct CDR3 sequences, over 15% of them singletons. This entry belongs to a study of T-cell reconstitution after alpha-beta-depleted transplantation in children. The CDR3 is made up of 13 amino acids. The junction had 6 bases not matched to a gene; V was cut back by 6 bases and J by 2 bases. Germline assignment: CDR1 DFQATT and CDR2 SNEGSKA (reference sequence).

The sequences come from PBMCs from the stem cell graft donor, collected from the stem cell graft. The receptor was isolated from a human donor who donated a stem cell graft to a child with acute myeloid leukemia. J is TRBJ1-2 and V is TRBV20-1; 7 positions agree with TRBD1. The CDR3 DNA is TGCAGTGCACCAATAGGGGGCAACTATGGCTACACCTTC. Amino acid sequence: CSAPIGGNYGYTF.